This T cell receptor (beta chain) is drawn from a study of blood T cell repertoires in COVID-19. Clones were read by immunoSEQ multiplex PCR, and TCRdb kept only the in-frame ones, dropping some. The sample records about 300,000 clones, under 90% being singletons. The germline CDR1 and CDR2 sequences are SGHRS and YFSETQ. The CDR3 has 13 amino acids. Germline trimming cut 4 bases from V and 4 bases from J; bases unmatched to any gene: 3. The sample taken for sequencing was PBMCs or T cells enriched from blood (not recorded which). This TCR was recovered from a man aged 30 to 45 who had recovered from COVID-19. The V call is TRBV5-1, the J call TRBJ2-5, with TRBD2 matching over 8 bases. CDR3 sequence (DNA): TGCGCCAGCAGCCGGGGGGGCCTAGAGACCCAGTACTTC. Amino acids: CASSRGGLETQYF.